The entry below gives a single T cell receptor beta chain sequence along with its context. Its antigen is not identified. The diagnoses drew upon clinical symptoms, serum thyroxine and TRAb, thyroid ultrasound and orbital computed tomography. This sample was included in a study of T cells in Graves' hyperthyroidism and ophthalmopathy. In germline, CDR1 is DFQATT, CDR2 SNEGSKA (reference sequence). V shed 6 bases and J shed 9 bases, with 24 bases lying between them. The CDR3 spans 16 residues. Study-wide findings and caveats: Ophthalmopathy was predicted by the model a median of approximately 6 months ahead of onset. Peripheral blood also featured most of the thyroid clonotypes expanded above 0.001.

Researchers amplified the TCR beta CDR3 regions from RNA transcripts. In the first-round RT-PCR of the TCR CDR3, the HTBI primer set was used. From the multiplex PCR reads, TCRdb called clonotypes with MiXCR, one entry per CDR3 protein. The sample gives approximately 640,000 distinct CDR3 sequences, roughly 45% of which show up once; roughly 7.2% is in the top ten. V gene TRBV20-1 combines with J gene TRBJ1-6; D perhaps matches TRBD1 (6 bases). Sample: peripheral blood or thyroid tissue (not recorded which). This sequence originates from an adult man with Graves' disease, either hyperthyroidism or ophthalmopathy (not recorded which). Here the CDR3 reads CSAPQASRGARSPLHF. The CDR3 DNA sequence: TGCAGTGCCCCACAAGCTTCCCGGGGGGCTCGTTCACCCCTCCACTTT.